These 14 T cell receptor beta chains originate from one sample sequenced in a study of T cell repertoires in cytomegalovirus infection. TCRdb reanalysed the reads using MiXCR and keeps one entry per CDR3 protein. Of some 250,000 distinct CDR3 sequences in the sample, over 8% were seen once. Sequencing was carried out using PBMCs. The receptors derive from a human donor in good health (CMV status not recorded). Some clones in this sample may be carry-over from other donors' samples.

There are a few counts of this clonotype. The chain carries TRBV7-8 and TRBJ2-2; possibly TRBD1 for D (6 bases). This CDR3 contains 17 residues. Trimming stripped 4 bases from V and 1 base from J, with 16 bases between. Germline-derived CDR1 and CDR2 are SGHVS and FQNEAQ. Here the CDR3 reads CASSSHLGTQNTGELFF. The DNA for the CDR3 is TGTGCCAGCAGCTCTCACCTTGGGACACAGAACACCGGGGAGCTGTTTTTT.

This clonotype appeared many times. Here the CDR3 DNA reads TGTGCCAGCAGTTTTGTGACAAATGAGCAGTTCTTC. Translating it yields CASSFVTNEQFF. This chain connects TRBV12-3 or TRBV12-4 to TRBJ2-1; D gene uncertain. The germline V and J ends were trimmed by 3 bases and 7 bases, with 7 bases remaining between them. The CDR3 extends over 12 amino acids.

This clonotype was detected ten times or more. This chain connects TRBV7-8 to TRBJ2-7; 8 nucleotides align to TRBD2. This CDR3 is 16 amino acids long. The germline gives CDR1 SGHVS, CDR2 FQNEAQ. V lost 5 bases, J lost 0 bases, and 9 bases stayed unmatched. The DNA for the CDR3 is TGTGCCAGCAGCGGTGGCCGGACTAGCCACTCCTACGAGCAGTACTTC. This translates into CASSGGRTSHSYEQYF.

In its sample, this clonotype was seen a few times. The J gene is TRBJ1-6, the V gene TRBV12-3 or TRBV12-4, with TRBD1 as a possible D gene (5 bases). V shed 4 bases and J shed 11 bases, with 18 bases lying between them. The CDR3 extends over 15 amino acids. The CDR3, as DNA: TGTGCCAGCAGTTCCGGGGACCAGGGTGGTCCACCCCTCCACTTT. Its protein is CASSSGDQGGPPLHF.

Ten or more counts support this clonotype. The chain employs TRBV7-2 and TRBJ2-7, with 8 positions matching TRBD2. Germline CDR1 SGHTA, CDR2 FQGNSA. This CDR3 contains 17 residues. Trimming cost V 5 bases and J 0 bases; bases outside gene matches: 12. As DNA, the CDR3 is TGTGCCAGCAGCCCACGGGGGGGGGGTCTGAGCTCCTACGAGCAGTACTTC. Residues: CASSPRGGGLSSYEQYF.

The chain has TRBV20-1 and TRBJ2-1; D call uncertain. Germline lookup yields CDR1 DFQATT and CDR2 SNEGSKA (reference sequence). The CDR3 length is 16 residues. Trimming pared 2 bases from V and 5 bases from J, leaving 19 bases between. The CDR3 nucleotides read TGCAGTGCTAGAAAAGTCGGCAGAAACACCCACAATGAGCAGTTCTTC. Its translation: CSARKVGRNTHNEQFF.

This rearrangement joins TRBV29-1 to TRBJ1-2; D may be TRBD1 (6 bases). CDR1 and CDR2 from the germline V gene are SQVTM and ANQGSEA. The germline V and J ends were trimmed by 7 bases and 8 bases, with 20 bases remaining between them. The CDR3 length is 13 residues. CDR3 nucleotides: TGCAGCGCTGACCCCAGCGACAGGCAAGGCTACACCTTC. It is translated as CSADPSDRQGYTF.

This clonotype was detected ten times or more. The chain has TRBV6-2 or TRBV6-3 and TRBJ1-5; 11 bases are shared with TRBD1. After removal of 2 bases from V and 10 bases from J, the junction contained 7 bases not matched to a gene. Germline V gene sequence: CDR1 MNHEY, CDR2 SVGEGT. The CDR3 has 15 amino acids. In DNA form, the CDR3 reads TGTGCCAGCAGTTACGGAGGGACAGGGGGAAACCCCCAGCATTTT. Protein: CASSYGGTGGNPQHF.

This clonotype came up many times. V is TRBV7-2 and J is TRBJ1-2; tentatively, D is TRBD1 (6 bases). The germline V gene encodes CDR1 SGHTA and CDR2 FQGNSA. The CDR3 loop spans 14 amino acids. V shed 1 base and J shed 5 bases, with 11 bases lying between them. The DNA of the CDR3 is TGTGCCAGCAGCTTAGGCGGGACATCTTATGGCTACACCTTC. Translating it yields CASSLGGTSYGYTF.

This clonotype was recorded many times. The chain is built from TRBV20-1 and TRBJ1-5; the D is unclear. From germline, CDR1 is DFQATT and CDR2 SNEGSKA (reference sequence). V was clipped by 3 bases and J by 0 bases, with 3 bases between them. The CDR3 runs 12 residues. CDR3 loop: CSARASNQPQHF. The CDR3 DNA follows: TGCAGTGCTAGGGCTAGCAATCAGCCCCAGCATTTT.

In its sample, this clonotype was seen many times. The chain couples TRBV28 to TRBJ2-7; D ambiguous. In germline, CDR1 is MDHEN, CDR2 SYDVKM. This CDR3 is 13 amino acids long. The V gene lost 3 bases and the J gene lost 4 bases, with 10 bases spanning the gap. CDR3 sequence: CASSFGGSYEQYF. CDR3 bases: TGTGCCAGCAGTTTCGGCGGCAGTTACGAGCAGTACTTC.

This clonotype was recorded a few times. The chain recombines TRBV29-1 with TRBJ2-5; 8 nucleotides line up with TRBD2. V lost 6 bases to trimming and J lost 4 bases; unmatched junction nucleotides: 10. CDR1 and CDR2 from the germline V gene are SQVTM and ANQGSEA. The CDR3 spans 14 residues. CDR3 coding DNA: TGCAGCGTCGCCTCCGGGACTAGGGGAGAGACCCAGTACTTC. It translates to CSVASGTRGETQYF.

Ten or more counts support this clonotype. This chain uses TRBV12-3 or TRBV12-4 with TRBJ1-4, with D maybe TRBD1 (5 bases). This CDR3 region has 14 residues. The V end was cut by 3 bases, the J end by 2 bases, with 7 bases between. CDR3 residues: CASSLGDTNEKLFF. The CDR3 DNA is TGTGCCAGCAGTTTGGGGGACACTAATGAAAAACTGTTTTTT.

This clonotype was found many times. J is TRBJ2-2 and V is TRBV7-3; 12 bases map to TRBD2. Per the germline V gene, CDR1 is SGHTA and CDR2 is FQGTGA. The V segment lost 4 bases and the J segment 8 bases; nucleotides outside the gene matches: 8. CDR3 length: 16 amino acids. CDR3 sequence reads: CASSYGTSGSKGELFF. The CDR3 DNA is TGTGCCAGCAGCTACGGGACTAGCGGGTCAAAAGGGGAGCTGTTTTTT.